A single sample gave rise to the 20 T cell receptor beta chains below, sequenced in a study of cytomegalovirus exposure and HLA in healthy donors. Only in-frame clones appear in the TCRdb table, and some are missing; sequencing was by immunoSEQ multiplex PCR. The sample has approximately 140,000 clones; roughly nine tenths are singletons. Sequencing was performed on PBMCs. The receptor source for this set is a man younger than 30 in good health and CMV-seronegative.

This clone was observed once. V usage is TRBV15 and J usage is TRBJ1-1, with D perhaps TRBD1 (5 bases). Trimming shortened V by 2 bases and J by 4 bases, and 5 bases separated the two germline ends. This CDR3 has 12 residues. In germline, CDR1 is LNHNV, CDR2 YYDKDF (reference sequence). The CDR3: CATSRQGTEAFF. Here the CDR3 DNA reads TGTGCCACCAGCAGACAGGGCACTGAAGCTTTCTTT.

The chain employs TRBV6-5 and TRBJ1-4, with D unresolved. Trimming took off 3 bases at V and 0 bases at J, with 8 bases between the two ends. This CDR3 spans 15 amino acids. Germline V CDR1 and CDR2: MNHEY, SVGAGI. CDR3 protein: CASSYSQATNEKLFF. CDR3 DNA: TGTGCCAGCAGTTATTCTCAGGCAACTAATGAAAAACTGTTTTTT.

The CDR3 loop reads CASSPRTGEYEQYF. CDR3 sequence (DNA): TGTGCCAGCAGCCCCCGTACAGGGGAGTACGAGCAGTACTTC. V usage is TRBV11-2 and J usage is TRBJ2-7; TRBD1 agrees at 7 bases. Germline assignment: CDR1 SGHAT and CDR2 FQNNGV. This CDR3 has 14 amino acids. With V trimmed by 5 bases and J by 4 bases, 8 bases remained unmatched.

V gene TRBV4-3 combines with J gene TRBJ2-4; 11 nucleotides match TRBD2. The CDR3 spans 16 residues. Per the germline V gene, CDR1 is LGHNA and CDR2 is YSLEER. V lost 5 bases, J lost 2 bases, and 5 bases stayed unmatched. The CDR3 coding sequence is TGCGCCAGCAGCGCTCTAGCGGGAGGCTCCAAAAACATTCAGTACTTC. Translating it yields CASSALAGGSKNIQYF.

V is TRBV2 and J is TRBJ1-5; a weak D match, TRBD1 (5 bases). Germline CDR1 reads SNHLY; CDR2 reads FYNNEI. V gave up 1 base and J gave up 7 bases, with 8 bases separating them. The CDR3 runs 13 residues. The CDR3 region is CASSEGGEQPQHF. CDR3 sequence (DNA): TGTGCCAGCAGTGAAGGGGGGGAACAGCCCCAGCATTTT.

The chain uses TRBV10-3 and TRBJ2-7, with D possibly being TRBD1 (6 bases). Germline assignment: CDR1 ENHRY and CDR2 SYGVKD. Trimming stripped 3 bases from V and 5 bases from J, with 17 bases between. This CDR3 is built from 15 residues. The CDR3 nucleotides read TGTGCCATCAGTGATAAGGTTACAGGGTTCAACGAGCAGTACTTC. This sequence encodes CAISDKVTGFNEQYF.

This chain links TRBV7-9 with TRBJ1-1, with TRBD1 matching over 7 bases. The ends lost 5 bases at V and 5 bases at J; junction bases unmatched: 8. CDR1 SEHNR and CDR2 FQNEAQ come from the germline V gene (reference sequence). This CDR3 region has 14 residues. CDR3 in DNA: TGTGCCAGCAGCCAGGACAGGTGGAAGACTGAAGCTTTCTTT. Protein sequence: CASSQDRWKTEAFF.

The genes are TRBV5-5 and TRBJ2-1; D gene unclear. Germline-derived CDR1 and CDR2 are SGHKS and YYEKEE (reference sequence). This CDR3 is built from 14 residues. The V and J ends lost 0 bases and 6 bases respectively, with 10 bases between them. The CDR3 sequence: CASSLEQTSNEQFF. The DNA of the CDR3 is TGTGCCAGCAGCTTGGAACAGACCAGCAATGAGCAGTTCTTC.

V gene TRBV5-1 combines with J gene TRBJ1-4; 7 nucleotides align to TRBD1. Germline CDR1 and CDR2: SGHRS and YFSETQ. The CDR3 is 13 amino acids. Trimming removed 4 bases from V and 8 bases from J; junction bases left unmatched: 5. The CDR3 region has the DNA TGCGCCAGCAGCAAAACAGGGGAGGAAAAACTGTTTTTT. It yields the protein CASSKTGEEKLFF.

The J gene is TRBJ1-1, the V gene TRBV30, with D perhaps TRBD1 (5 bases). Germline CDR1 GTSNPN, CDR2 SVGIG (reference sequence). V was shortened by 3 bases and J by 0 bases, with 8 bases between the two germline ends. This CDR3 comprises 13 residues. CDR3 sequence: CAWSAQVNTEAFF. DNA of the CDR3: TGTGCCTGGAGCGCACAGGTGAACACTGAAGCTTTCTTT.

The chain joins TRBV7-2 to TRBJ1-3; D is perhaps TRBD1 (5 bases). V gave up 5 bases and J gave up 1 base, with 9 bases separating them. This CDR3 spans 14 amino acids. Per germline, CDR1 SGHTA and CDR2 FQGNSA. CDR3 region: CASSGASSGNTIYF. Written as DNA, the CDR3 is TGTGCCAGCAGCGGGGCATCATCTGGAAACACCATATATTTT.

V usage is TRBV11-3 and J usage is TRBJ2-3; the D is unclear. The length of the CDR3 is 13 residues. V lost 0 bases and J lost 4, with 5 bases in between. Germline V gene sequence: CDR1 SGHNT, CDR2 YENEEA. The CDR3 protein is CASSLDRADTQYF. The CDR3 DNA is TGTGCCAGCAGCTTAGATCGCGCAGATACGCAGTATTTT.

This chain connects TRBV5-6 to TRBJ2-7; TRBD1 agrees at 9 bases. The CDR3 is 13 amino acids. The V and J ends lost 6 bases and 2 bases, in that order; junction bases with no gene match: 3. In germline, CDR1 is SGHDT, CDR2 YYEEEE. This CDR3 reads CASKGQGTYEQYF. CDR3 DNA: TGTGCCAGCAAGGGACAGGGCACCTACGAGCAGTACTTC.

The rearrangement links TRBV6-5 to TRBJ1-1; 7 bases align to TRBD1. Losses at the gene ends were 2 bases for V and 2 bases for J; bases not matched to a gene: 5. The CDR3 totals 15 residues. In germline, CDR1 is MNHEY, CDR2 SVGAGI. This CDR3 is CASSYPGQRNTEAFF. CDR3 sequence (DNA): TGTGCCAGCAGTTACCCGGGACAGAGAAACACTGAAGCTTTCTTT.

The chain has TRBV5-1 and TRBJ2-3; TRBD2 matches at 7 bases. V lost 2 bases, J lost 4 bases, and 7 bases stayed unmatched. Germline CDR1 and CDR2: SGHRS and YFSETQ. This CDR3 has 15 amino acids. CDR3 coding DNA: TGCGCCAGCAGCTTACTAAGCGGGGCTTCAGATACGCAGTATTTT. Protein sequence: CASSLLSGASDTQYF.

The rearrangement joins TRBV29-1 to TRBJ2-5, with 7 bases that match TRBD1. Germline V gives CDR1 SQVTM, CDR2 ANQGSEA. The CDR3 extends over 12 amino acids. The V and J ends lost 6 bases and 5 bases, in that order; junction bases with no gene match: 6. In DNA, the CDR3 is TGCAGCGTCCGACAGGGAAGGGAGACCCAGTACTTC. Translated, it gives CSVRQGRETQYF.

V is TRBV7-9 and J is TRBJ2-3; perhaps TRBD1 as D (6 bases). Trimming took 1 base from V and 0 from J, leaving 14 bases between them. This CDR3 contains 17 residues. Germline CDR1 reads SEHNR; CDR2 reads FQNEAQ (reference sequence). The CDR3 sequence is CASSLGLTGVSTDTQYF. The CDR3 coding sequence is TGTGCCAGCAGCTTAGGTTTGACAGGCGTTAGCACAGATACGCAGTATTTT.

The chain employs TRBV7-2 and TRBJ2-1; TRBD2 matches 7 bases. V gave up 4 bases and J gave up 5 bases; unmatched junction bases: 8. Germline V gene data show CDR1 as SGHTA and CDR2 as FQGNSA. The CDR3 sequence is 15 residues long. CDR3 loop: CASSSRSGENNEQFF. As DNA, the CDR3 is TGTGCCAGCAGCTCCCGGAGCGGGGAGAACAATGAGCAGTTCTTC.

The chain uses TRBV12-1 and TRBJ1-5. TRBV12-1 is given as a pseudogene. The CDR3 extends over 12 amino acids. CDR3 amino acids: CASSVPDQPQHF. CDR3 nucleotides: TGTGCCAGCAGCGTCCCGGATCAGCCCCAGCATTTT.

The rearrangement joins TRBV10-3 to TRBJ2-7, with D tentatively TRBD2 (6 bases). CDR3 size: 15 residues. V lost 6 bases to trimming and J lost 2 bases, with 17 bases between them. Germline V gives CDR1 ENHRY, CDR2 SYGVKD. The CDR3 sequence is CAISDPLAPPYEQYF. The CDR3 DNA sequence: TGTGCCATCAGCGACCCGCTAGCGCCACCCTACGAGCAGTACTTC.